This T cell receptor beta chain is from a study of shared clonotypes between healthy human individuals. The overall study: Each donor had three CD4 naive, three CD4 memory, two CD8 naive and one CD8 memory plate.

The CDR3 contains 18 residues. Germline V lookup: CDR1 LGHNA, CDR2 YSLEER. Trimming stripped 0 bases from V and 4 bases from J, with 22 bases between. Naive CD8 cells lacked CD45RO, underwent positive selection for CCR7 and left out terminally differentiated effector memory CD45RA+ cells. Caucasian adults living in Nashville, Tennessee, provided all samples. Libraries were prepared by immunoSEQ multiplex PCR; TCRdb keeps only in-frame clonotypes and omits some of them. Here the sample spans under 2,000,000 clones, around 96% being singletons. A word on this clone: The antigen is undetermined.

Findings of the study overall: In general, naive subsets displayed greater estimated richness than memory subsets did. About 5% of naive CD4 clonotypes were shared across several donors.

Sequencing was carried out using naive CD8+ T cells sorted from blood. The receptor's source is a man between 18 and 35 years old in good health. The chain combines TRBV4-3 with TRBJ2-7, with a weak D call TRBD2 (6 bases). The CDR3 loop reads CASSQDVGGWDLQYEQYF. The CDR3 DNA sequence: TGCGCCAGCAGCCAAGATGTGGGGGGATGGGACCTTCAGTACGAGCAGTACTTC.